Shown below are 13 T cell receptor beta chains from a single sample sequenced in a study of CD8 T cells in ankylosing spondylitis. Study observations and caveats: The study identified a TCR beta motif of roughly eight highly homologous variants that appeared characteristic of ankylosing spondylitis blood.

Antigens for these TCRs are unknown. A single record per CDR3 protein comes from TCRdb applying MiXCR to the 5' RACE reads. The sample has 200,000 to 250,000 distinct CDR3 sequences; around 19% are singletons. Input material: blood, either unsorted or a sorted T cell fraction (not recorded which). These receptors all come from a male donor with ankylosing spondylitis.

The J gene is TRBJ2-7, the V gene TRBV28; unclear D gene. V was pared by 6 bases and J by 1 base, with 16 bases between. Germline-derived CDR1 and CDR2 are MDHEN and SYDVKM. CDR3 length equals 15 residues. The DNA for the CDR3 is TGTGCCAGCAGCCCTAGGGTTTCTTTATCCTACGAGCAGTACTTC. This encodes CASSPRVSLSYEQYF.

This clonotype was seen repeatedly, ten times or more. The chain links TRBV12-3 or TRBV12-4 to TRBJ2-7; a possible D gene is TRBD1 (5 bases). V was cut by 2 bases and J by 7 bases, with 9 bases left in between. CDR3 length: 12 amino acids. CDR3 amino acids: CASSLRGEEQYF. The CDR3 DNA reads TGTGCCAGCAGTTTAAGGGGCGAGGAGCAGTACTTC.

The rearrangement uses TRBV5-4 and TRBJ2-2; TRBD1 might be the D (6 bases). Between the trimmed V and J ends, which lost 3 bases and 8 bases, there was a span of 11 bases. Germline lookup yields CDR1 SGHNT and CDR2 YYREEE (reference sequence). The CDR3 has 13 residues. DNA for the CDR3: TGTGCCAGCAGCTCACAGGGTTCGGGGGAGCTGTTTTTT. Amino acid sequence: CASSSQGSGELFF.

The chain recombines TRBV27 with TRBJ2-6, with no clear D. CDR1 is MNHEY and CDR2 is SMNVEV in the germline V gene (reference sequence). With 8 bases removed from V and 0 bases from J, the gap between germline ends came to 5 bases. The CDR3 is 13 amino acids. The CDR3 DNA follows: TGTGCCAGCGAGAGCTCTGGGGCCAACGTCCTGACTTTC. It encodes CASESSGANVLTF.

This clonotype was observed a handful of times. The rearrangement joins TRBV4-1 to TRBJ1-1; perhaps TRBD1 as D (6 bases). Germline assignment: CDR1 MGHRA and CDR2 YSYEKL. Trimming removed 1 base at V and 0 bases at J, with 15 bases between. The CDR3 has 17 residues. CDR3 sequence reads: CASSQVGADGMNTEAFF. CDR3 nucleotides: TGCGCCAGCAGCCAAGTGGGGGCGGACGGGATGAACACTGAAGCTTTCTTT.

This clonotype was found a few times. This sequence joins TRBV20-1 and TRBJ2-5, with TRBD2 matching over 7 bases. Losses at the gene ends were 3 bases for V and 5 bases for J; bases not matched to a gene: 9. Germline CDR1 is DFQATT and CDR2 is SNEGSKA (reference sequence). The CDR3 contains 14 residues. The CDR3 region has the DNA TGCAGTGCTAGGGCTCTCAGGGAGGGCGAGACCCAGTACTTC. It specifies CSARALREGETQYF.

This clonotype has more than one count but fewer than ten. The CDR3: CASSQEGPFGLADYNEQFF. The CDR3 nucleotides read TGTGCCAGCAGCCAAGAAGGTCCTTTCGGACTAGCGGACTACAATGAGCAGTTCTTC. V gene TRBV14 combines with J gene TRBJ2-1; 10 nucleotides align to TRBD2. Germline V lookup: CDR1 SGHDN, CDR2 FVKESK. This CDR3 region has 19 residues. With 0 bases clipped from V and 3 bases from J, the junction kept 11 bases outside the gene matches. Together with reference TRBV14 and TRBJ2-1, the CDR3 gives the full variable domain: EAGVTQFPSHSVIEKGQTVTLRCDPISGHDNLYWYRRVMGKEIKFLLHFVKESKQDESGMPNNRFLAERTGGTYSTLKVQPAELEDSGVYFCASSQEGPFGLADYNEQFFGPGTRLTVL.

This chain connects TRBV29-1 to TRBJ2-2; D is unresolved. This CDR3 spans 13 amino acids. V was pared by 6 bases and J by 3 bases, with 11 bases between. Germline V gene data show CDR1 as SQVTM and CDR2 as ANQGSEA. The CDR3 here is CSVEDGDTGELFF. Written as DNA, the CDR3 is TGCAGCGTCGAGGATGGGGACACCGGGGAGCTGTTTTTT.

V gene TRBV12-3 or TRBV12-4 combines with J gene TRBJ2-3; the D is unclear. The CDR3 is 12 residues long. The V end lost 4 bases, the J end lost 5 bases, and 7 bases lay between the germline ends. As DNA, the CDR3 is TGTGCCAGCAGTTCGACGGTAGATACGCAGTATTTT. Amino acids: CASSSTVDTQYF.

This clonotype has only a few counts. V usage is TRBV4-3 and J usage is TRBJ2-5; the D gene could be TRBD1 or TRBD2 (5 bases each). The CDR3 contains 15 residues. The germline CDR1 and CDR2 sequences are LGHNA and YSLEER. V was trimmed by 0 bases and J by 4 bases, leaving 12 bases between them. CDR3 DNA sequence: TGCGCCAGCAGCCAAGATCGGGGCCTAGGAGAGACCCAGTACTTC. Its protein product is CASSQDRGLGETQYF.

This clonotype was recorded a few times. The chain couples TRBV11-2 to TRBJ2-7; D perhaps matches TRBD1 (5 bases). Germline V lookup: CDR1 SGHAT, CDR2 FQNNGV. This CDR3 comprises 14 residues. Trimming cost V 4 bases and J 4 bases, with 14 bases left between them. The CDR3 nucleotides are TGTGCCAGCAGCTCCCTACTCCAGGGTTACGAGCAGTACTTC. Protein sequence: CASSSLLQGYEQYF.

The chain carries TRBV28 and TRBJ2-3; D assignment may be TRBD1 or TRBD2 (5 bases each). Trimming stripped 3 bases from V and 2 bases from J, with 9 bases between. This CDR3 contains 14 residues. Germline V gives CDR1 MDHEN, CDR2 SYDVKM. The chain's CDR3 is CASSFGGNTDTQYF. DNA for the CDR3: TGTGCCAGCAGTTTTGGGGGAAACACAGATACGCAGTATTTT.

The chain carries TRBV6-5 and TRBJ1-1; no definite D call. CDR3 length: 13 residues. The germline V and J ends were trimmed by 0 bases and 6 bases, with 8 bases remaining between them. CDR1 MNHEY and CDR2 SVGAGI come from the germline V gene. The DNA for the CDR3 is TGTGCCAGCAGTTACTCGACGGTATCTGAAGCTTTCTTT. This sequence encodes CASSYSTVSEAFF.